These 15 T cell receptor beta chains share one sample of origin, sequenced in a study of OX40 agonist ivuxolimab in advanced cancers. The protocol was immunoSEQ multiplex PCR, while the TCRdb copy is restricted to in-frame clones and leaves out a portion. The data show 65,000 to 100,000 clones, approximately 92% seen once. The sequencing used CD4+ or CD8+ T cells sorted from blood, collected in a trial of the OX40 agonist ivuxolimab. These receptors were taken from an adult with an advanced solid tumor such as melanoma, head and neck, liver or kidney cancer.

The chain is built from TRBV19 and TRBJ1-5, with D tentatively TRBD1 (6 bases). Trimming removed 6 bases from V and 7 bases from J, with 16 bases in between. Germline-derived CDR1 and CDR2 are LNHDA and SQIVND (reference sequence). This CDR3 region has 14 residues. The CDR3 sequence is CASRLGGQWQPQHF. The DNA of the CDR3 is TGTGCCAGTAGACTTGGGGGGCAGTGGCAGCCCCAGCATTTT. Complete variable domain (other parts from reference TRBV19 and TRBJ1-5): DGGITQSPKYLFRKEGQNVTLSCEQNLNHDAMYWYRQDPGQGLRLIYYSQIVNDFQKGDIAEGYSVSREKKESFPLTVTSAQKNPTAFYLCASRLGGQWQPQHFGDGTRLSIL.

This clone appeared a single time. V usage is TRBV11-2 and J usage is TRBJ1-1; 9 bases align to TRBD1. This CDR3 spans 14 amino acids. CDR1 is SGHAT, CDR2 FQNNGV, per germline. Trimming took 5 bases from V and 3 from J; bases not matched to a gene: 4. DNA of the CDR3: TGTGCCAGCAGCACGTGGACAGGGGACACTGAAGCTTTCTTT. It is translated as CASSTWTGDTEAFF.

The chain links TRBV11-3 to TRBJ2-1; D possibly corresponds to TRBD1 (5 bases). Germline V gene lookup returns CDR1 SGHNT and CDR2 YENEEA. The CDR3 spans 14 residues. V was shortened by 3 bases and J by 10 bases, with 16 bases between the two germline ends. The CDR3 here is CASSLGRASTEQFF. The CDR3 DNA reads as TGTGCCAGCAGCTTGGGCAGGGCCTCGACGGAGCAGTTCTTC.

The sample holds a few counts of this clone. The V gene is TRBV11-2, the J gene TRBJ1-2; D gene ambiguous. CDR3 length: 15 amino acids. Germline loops: CDR1 SGHAT, CDR2 FQNNGV. V was trimmed by 0 bases and J by 2 bases, leaving 10 bases between them. The CDR3 loop is CASSLDSRRNYGYTF. The DNA for the CDR3 is TGTGCCAGCAGCTTAGATAGTCGGCGGAACTATGGCTACACCTTC.

The chain links TRBV28 to TRBJ2-7, with 14 bases that match TRBD2. Germline values: CDR1 MDHEN, CDR2 SYDVKM. The trim removed 8 bases at V and 2 bases at J, leaving 8 bases unmatched. The length of the CDR3 is 16 residues. This CDR3 is CASGLAGGTTAYEQYF. CDR3 nucleotides: TGTGCCAGCGGACTAGCGGGAGGCACCACTGCCTACGAGCAGTACTTC.

V and J are TRBV5-4 and TRBJ1-5, with unresolved D. Germline-derived CDR1 and CDR2 are SGHNT and YYREEE (reference sequence). Trimming cost V 2 bases and J 0 bases, with 9 bases left between them. The CDR3 is made up of 15 amino acids. The CDR3 coding sequence is TGTGCCAGCAGCTTAAACGCCGATAGCAATCAGCCCCAGCATTTT. Amino acids: CASSLNADSNQPQHF.

The table lists this clone with a few counts. The V call is TRBV28, the J call TRBJ1-2; D gene unclear. Trimming removed 10 bases from V and 8 bases from J, with 17 bases in between. The CDR3 totals 12 residues. CDR1 and CDR2 from the germline V gene are MDHEN and SYDVKM. The CDR3 DNA reads as TGTGCCACCGGAAACGGCCCTCGCGGCTACACCTTC. It codes for CATGNGPRGYTF.

This clone has just one count. DNA of the CDR3: TGTGCCAGTGGGGGCGGGAACCACGATACGCAGTATTTT. Translating gives CASGGGNHDTQYF. The chain has TRBV28 and TRBJ2-3; D assignment may be TRBD1 or TRBD2 (6 bases each). CDR3 length: 13 residues. Germline V lookup: CDR1 MDHEN, CDR2 SYDVKM. V shed 9 bases and J shed 6 bases, with 16 bases lying between them.

The chain combines TRBV12-5 with TRBJ1-1; D uncertain. V lost 4 bases and J 7 bases, leaving 10 bases between the germline ends. The germline gives CDR1 LGHNT, CDR2 FRNRAP. The CDR3 totals 12 residues. As DNA, the CDR3 is TGTGCTAGTGGTTCAGGACCGTATGAAGCTTTCTTT. This codes for CASGSGPYEAFF. Combining the CDR3 with reference TRBV12-5 and TRBJ1-1 gives the whole variable domain DARVTQTPRHKVTEMGQEVTMRCQPILGHNTVFWYRQTMMQGLELLAYFRNRAPLDDSGMPKDRFSAEMPDATLATLKIQPSEPRDSAVYFCASGSGPYEAFFGQGTRLTVV.

The rearrangement joins TRBV4-1 to TRBJ1-3; D may be TRBD1 (5 bases). Germline assignment: CDR1 MGHRA and CDR2 YSYEKL. Trimming pared 3 bases from V and 9 bases from J, leaving 15 bases between. This CDR3 is built from 14 residues. Written as DNA, the CDR3 is TGCGCCAGCAGCCAGCCCCACGCCGGGGCCACCATATATTTT. It encodes CASSQPHAGATIYF.

The rearrangement joins TRBV29-1 to TRBJ1-1, with 8 positions matching TRBD1. CDR3 length: 15 amino acids. Trimming at V came to 4 bases and at J to 0 bases, leaving 7 bases not matched to a gene. Germline assignment: CDR1 SQVTM and CDR2 ANQGSEA. This CDR3 is CSVAGQATMNTEAFF. CDR3 coding DNA: TGCAGCGTTGCGGGACAGGCGACCATGAACACTGAAGCTTTCTTT.

V and J are TRBV19 and TRBJ2-1; possible D gene TRBD2, 6 bases. Germline V gene lookup returns CDR1 LNHDA and CDR2 SQIVND (reference sequence). The germline V and J ends were trimmed by 4 bases and 0 bases, with 10 bases remaining between them. The length of the CDR3 is 15 residues. The CDR3: CASSKSSVSYNEQFF. The CDR3 region has the DNA TGTGCCAGTAGTAAGTCTAGCGTCTCCTACAATGAGCAGTTCTTC.

V usage is TRBV29-1 and J usage is TRBJ2-7; TRBD2 matches at 10 bases. The CDR3 length is 13 residues. V shed 4 bases, J shed 5 bases, and the junction held 5 bases outside the gene matches. Germline V CDR1 and CDR2: SQVTM, ANQGSEA. The CDR3 nucleotides read TGCAGCGTTGCCATAGCGGGAGGAAACGAGCAGTACTTC. Translated, it gives CSVAIAGGNEQYF.

The V call is TRBV7-9, the J call TRBJ1-2; D gene uncertain. Trimming took off 0 bases at V and 4 bases at J, with 9 bases between the two ends. This CDR3 region has 14 residues. Germline loops: CDR1 SEHNR, CDR2 FQNEAQ (reference sequence). CDR3 bases: TGTGCCAGCAGCTTAGCTTTGAGCGGCTATGGCTACACCTTC. It yields the protein CASSLALSGYGYTF.

Points on this clone: One junction end disagrees with the germline gene, perhaps due to a read error. The sample carries other DNA sequences with the same CDR3. This chain uses TRBV11-3 with TRBJ2-7; 8 positions agree with TRBD2. The CDR3 has 13 amino acids. The germline V gene encodes CDR1 SGHNT and CDR2 YENEEA. In DNA, the CDR3 is TGTGCCAGCAGTCCACCCGGGACTAGAGAGCAATACTTC. Translated, it gives CASSPPGTREQYF.